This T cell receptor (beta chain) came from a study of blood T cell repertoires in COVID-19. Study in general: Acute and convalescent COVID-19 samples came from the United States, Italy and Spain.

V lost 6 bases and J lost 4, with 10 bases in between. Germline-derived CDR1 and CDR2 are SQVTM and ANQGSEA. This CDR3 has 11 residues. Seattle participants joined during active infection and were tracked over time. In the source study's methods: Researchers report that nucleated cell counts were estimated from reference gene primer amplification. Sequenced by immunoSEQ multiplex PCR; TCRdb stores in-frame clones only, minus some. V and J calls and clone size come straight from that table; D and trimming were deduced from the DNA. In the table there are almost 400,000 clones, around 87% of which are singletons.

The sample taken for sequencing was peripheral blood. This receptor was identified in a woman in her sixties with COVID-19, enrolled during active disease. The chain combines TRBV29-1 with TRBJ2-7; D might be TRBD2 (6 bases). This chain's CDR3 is CSVQDYYEQYF. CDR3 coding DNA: TGCAGCGTGCAGGACTATTACGAGCAGTACTTC.